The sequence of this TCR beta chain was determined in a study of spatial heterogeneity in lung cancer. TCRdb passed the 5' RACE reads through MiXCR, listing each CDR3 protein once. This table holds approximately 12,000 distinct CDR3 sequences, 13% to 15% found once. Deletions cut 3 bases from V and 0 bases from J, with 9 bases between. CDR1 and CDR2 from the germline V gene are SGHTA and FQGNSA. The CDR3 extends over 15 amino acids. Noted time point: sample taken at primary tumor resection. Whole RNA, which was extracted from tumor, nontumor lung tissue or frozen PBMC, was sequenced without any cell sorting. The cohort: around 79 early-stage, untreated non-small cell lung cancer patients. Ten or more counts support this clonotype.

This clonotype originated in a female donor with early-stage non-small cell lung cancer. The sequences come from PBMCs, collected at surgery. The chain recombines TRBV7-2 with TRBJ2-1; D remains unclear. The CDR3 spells CASSFTGNSYNEQFF. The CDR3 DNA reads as TGTGCCAGCAGCTTTACCGGAAACTCCTACAATGAGCAGTTCTTC. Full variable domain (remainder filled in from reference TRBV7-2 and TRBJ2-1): GAGVSQSPSNKVTEKGKDVELRCDPISGHTALYWYRQSLGQGLEFLIYFQGNSAPDKSGLPSDRFSAERTGGSVSTLTIQRTQQEDSAVYLCASSFTGNSYNEQFFGPGTRLTVL.